This entry concerns a single T cell receptor beta chain. The ends were cut back, 1 base at V and 7 bases at J, with 11 bases in the middle. Per germline, CDR1 DFQATT and CDR2 SNEGSKA (reference sequence). The CDR3 totals 12 residues. This sample stems from a study of T-cell reconstitution after alpha-beta-depleted transplantation in children. Unique molecular identifiers were incorporated during preparation of the TCRbeta library. TCRdb fed the PCR reads into MiXCR, producing one record per CDR3 protein. The sample holds under 150,000 distinct CDR3 sequences, 8.5% to 10% seen once. The chain employs TRBV20-1 and TRBJ2-7; no clear D gene. The sample consisted of PBMCs, mostly from graft donor cells, taken 180 days after TCRalphabeta/CD19-depleted stem cell transplant. The sequence derives from a girl less than two years old who had a stem cell transplant for combined immunodeficiency, so the T cells may come from the graft donor. CDR3 coding DNA: TGCAGTGCTAGAGGGGTGGCGAGGGAGCAGTACTTC. Translation gives CSARGVAREQYF.